This TCR beta chain derives from a study of blood T cell repertoires in COVID-19. Whole-study context: Some COVID-19 samples were acute and others convalescent; all came from the United States, Italy and Spain. PBMCs, B-cell-depleted T cells, or T cells were the source of the cDNA or gDNA that made up the material.

CDR1 and CDR2 (germline): MNHEY, SVGAGI. V shed 2 bases and J shed 3 bases, with 10 bases lying between them. CDR3 length equals 15 residues. Patients at the Seattle site were enrolled during active infection and followed longitudinally. Authors' processing steps: Estimates of nucleated cell counts were drawn from the amplification of reference gene primers. Repertoires were generated with immunoSEQ multiplex PCR, while TCRdb's copy carries only in-frame clones and drops some. V and J calls and clone size follow that table, whereas D and trimming were derived from the DNA. The repertoire holds more than 200,000 clones, with around 88% as singletons.

Sequenced material: peripheral blood. V and J are TRBV6-5 and TRBJ1-4, with D unclear. This TCR derives from a woman aged 25 to 45 with COVID-19, enrolled during active disease. CDR3 nucleotide sequence: TGTGCCAGCAGTTACGAGGCTGCGGCTAATGAAAAACTGTTTTTT. Amino acid sequence: CASSYEAAANEKLFF.